The following is a TCR beta chain sequence with its context. V was cut by 6 bases and J by 5 bases, with 17 bases left in between. The germline V gene has CDR1 KGHSH and CDR2 LQKENI. The CDR3 is made up of 14 amino acids. These data belong to a study of blood T cell repertoires in COVID-19. This table comes from immunoSEQ multiplex PCR, and its TCRdb copy is limited to in-frame clones, with some not included. The table lists more than 85,000 clones, approximately 91% of them singletons. The sequence derives from a man aged 60 to 75 with acute or convalescent COVID-19. The sample consisted of peripheral blood. V and J are TRBV18 and TRBJ2-7; maybe TRBD2 (5 bases). The CDR3 sequence: CASSPRARIDEQYF. For the CDR3, the DNA is TGTGCCAGCTCCCCGCGGGCCAGGATAGACGAGCAGTACTTC.